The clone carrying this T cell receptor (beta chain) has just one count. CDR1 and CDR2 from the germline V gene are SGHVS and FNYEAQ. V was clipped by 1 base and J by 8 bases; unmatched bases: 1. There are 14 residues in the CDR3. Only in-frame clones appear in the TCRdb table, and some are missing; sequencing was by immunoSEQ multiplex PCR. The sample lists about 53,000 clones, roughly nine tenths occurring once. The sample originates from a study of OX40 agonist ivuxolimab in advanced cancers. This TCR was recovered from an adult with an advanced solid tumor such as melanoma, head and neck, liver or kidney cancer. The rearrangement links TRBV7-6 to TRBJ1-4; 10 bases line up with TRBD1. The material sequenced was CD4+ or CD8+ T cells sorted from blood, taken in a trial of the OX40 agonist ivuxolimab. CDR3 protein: CASSLGQGAEKLFF. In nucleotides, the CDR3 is TGTGCCAGCAGCTTAGGACAGGGGGCAGAAAAACTGTTTTTT.